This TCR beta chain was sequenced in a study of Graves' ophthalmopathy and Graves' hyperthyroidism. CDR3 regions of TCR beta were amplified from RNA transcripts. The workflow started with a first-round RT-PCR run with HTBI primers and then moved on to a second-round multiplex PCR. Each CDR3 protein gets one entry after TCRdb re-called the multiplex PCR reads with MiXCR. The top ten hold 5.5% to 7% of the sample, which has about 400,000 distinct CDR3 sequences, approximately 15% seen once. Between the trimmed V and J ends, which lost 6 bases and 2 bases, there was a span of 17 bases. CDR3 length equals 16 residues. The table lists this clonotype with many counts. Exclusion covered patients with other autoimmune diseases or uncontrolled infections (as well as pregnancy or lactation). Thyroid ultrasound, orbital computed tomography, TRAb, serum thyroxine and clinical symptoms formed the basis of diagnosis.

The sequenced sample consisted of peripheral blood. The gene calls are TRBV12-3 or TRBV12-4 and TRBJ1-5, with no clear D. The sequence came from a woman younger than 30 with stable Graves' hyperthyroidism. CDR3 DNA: TGTGCCAGCAGCCCCAGGTGGGGATTGGGCAATCAGCCCCAGCATTTT. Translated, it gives CASSPRWGLGNQPQHF.